A single sample is the source of the 13 T cell receptor beta chains below, sequenced in a study of blood T cell repertoires in COVID-19 (dated by TCRdb to the early 2020s). Libraries were prepared through the immunoSEQ multiplex PCR assay. Here the immuneACCESS table is served through TCRdb, limited to in-frame sequences with V and J called. Missing clones are a known gap in these copies; in checked studies unresolved V genes cover under half, and the rest lacks a known reason. Present in this sample are 250,000 to 400,000 clones, 90% of which were seen just once. The top ten clones comprise less than 3.5% of the sample. Input material: peripheral blood. The receptors were sampled from a woman aged 25 to 45 with COVID-19, enrolled during active disease.

The J gene is TRBJ1-2, the V gene TRBV7-8; tentative D call: TRBD1 (5 bases). Germline lookup yields CDR1 SGHVS and CDR2 FQNEAQ. The CDR3 is 15 amino acids. Trimming took off 6 bases at V and 4 bases at J, with 18 bases between the two ends. In DNA form, the CDR3 reads TGTGCCAGCAGTTTTAGCAGGGATTTAGGCTATGGCTACACCTTC. Translating it yields CASSFSRDLGYGYTF.

The table lists this clone with a few counts. The chain carries TRBV7-4 and TRBJ1-5, with 7 bases lining up with TRBD1. J lost 3 bases, V lost 5 bases, and 7 bases had no gene match. Looked up from germline, CDR1 is SGHVT and CDR2 is SQSDAQ. The CDR3 runs 15 residues. The CDR3 sequence is CASSTRTGDNQPQHF. The DNA of the CDR3 is TGTGCCAGCAGCACCCGGACAGGTGACAATCAGCCCCAGCATTTT.

V gene TRBV23-1 combines with J gene TRBJ2-1, with D perhaps TRBD1 (6 bases). TRBV23-1 carries the ORF label, with uncertain function. Trimming removed 2 bases at V and 5 bases at J, with 13 bases between. The CDR3 loop spans 15 amino acids. As DNA, the CDR3 is TGCGCCAGCAGTCAAAAAGAGGCAGGGGACAATGAGCAGTTCTTC. This codes for CASSQKEAGDNEQFF.

The CDR3 DNA reads TGTGCCAGCAGCTCCTTCCTTGAGCAGTTCTTC. Residues: CASSSFLEQFF. The chain couples TRBV5-8 to TRBJ2-1; D is unresolved. In germline, CDR1 is SGHTS, CDR2 YDEGEE. This CDR3 is built from 11 residues. Trimming took 3 bases from V and 9 from J, leaving 7 bases between them.

This clone showed up just once. The rearrangement joins TRBV19 to TRBJ2-2; TRBD2 might be the D (6 bases). CDR1 is LNHDA, CDR2 SQIVND, per germline (reference sequence). The ends were cut back, 3 bases at V and 3 bases at J, with 8 bases in the middle. This CDR3 region has 14 residues. The CDR3 loop reads CASSMTGDTGELFF. The CDR3 bases are TGTGCCAGTAGTATGACGGGAGACACCGGGGAGCTGTTTTTT.

This clone appeared once. The chain joins TRBV30 to TRBJ1-2; possibly TRBD1 for D (6 bases). The CDR3 runs 15 residues. Germline V gene data show CDR1 as GTSNPN and CDR2 as SVGIG (reference sequence). Trimming took 0 bases from V and 4 from J, leaving 15 bases between them. The CDR3, as DNA: TGTGCCTGGAGTGTAGGATCCGGGACACTCTATGGCTACACCTTC. It codes for CAWSVGSGTLYGYTF.

The genes are TRBV4-2 and TRBJ1-5; D gene unclear. Trimming removed 4 bases from V and 5 bases from J, with 18 bases in between. This CDR3 region has 16 residues. Germline V gene sequence: CDR1 LGHNA, CDR2 YNFKEQ. The DNA of the CDR3 is TGTGCCAGCAGCCCAACACCCTCCGGAGGCCATCAGCCCCAGCATTTT. This sequence encodes CASSPTPSGGHQPQHF.

The rearrangement joins TRBV28 to TRBJ1-3, with 10 bases aligning to TRBD1. The CDR3 is 17 amino acids. The germline V gene encodes CDR1 MDHEN and CDR2 SYDVKM. The trim removed 5 bases at V and 0 bases at J, leaving 7 bases unmatched. CDR3 residues: CASSPGQGSPSGNTIYF. In DNA form, the CDR3 reads TGTGCCAGCAGTCCGGGACAGGGGTCCCCCTCTGGAAACACCATATATTTT.

The chain links TRBV28 to TRBJ2-7, with 11 bases aligning to TRBD2. The junction had 8 bases not matched to a gene; V was cut back by 6 bases and J by 1 base. The germline gives CDR1 MDHEN, CDR2 SYDVKM. The CDR3 has 16 amino acids. In nucleotides, the CDR3 is TGTGCCAGCAGCCTTTTATTAGCGGGAGGGTCCTACGAGCAGTACTTC. Residues: CASSLLLAGGSYEQYF.

The chain combines TRBV7-9 with TRBJ1-4, with no clear D. This CDR3 comprises 12 residues. In germline, CDR1 is SEHNR, CDR2 FQNEAQ (reference sequence). Trimming left V 1 base short and J 8 bases short, with 5 bases between. The CDR3 region is CASSLVGEKLFF. In nucleotides, the CDR3 is TGTGCCAGCAGCTTAGTGGGCGAAAAACTGTTTTTT.

Here the CDR3 reads CASSPPGQPYGYTF. The CDR3 region has the DNA TGTGCCAGCAGCCCACCGGGACAACCCTATGGCTACACCTTC. The rearrangement joins TRBV7-9 to TRBJ1-2; TRBD1 is a possible D gene (6 bases). The germline gives CDR1 SEHNR, CDR2 FQNEAQ (reference sequence). CDR3 size: 14 residues. V was trimmed by 5 bases and J by 4 bases, leaving 14 bases between them.

The CDR3 coding sequence is TGTGCCAGCAGATCGAAGACAGGGGAATCCTACGAGCAGTACTTC. Its translation: CASRSKTGESYEQYF. This sequence joins TRBV28 and TRBJ2-7; the match to TRBD1 covers 8 bases. Trimming cost V 6 bases and J 1 base; bases outside gene matches: 8. CDR3 size: 15 residues. Looked up from germline, CDR1 is MDHEN and CDR2 is SYDVKM. The whole variable domain, remainder taken from reference TRBV28 and TRBJ2-7, is DVKVTQSSRYLVKRTGEKVFLECVQDMDHENMFWYRQDPGLGLRLIYFSYDVKMKEKGDIPEGYSVSREKKERFSLILESASTNQTSMYLCASRSKTGESYEQYFGPGTRLTVT.

About this clone: The identical CDR3 is also encoded by other nucleotide sequences in the sample. In nucleotides, the CDR3 is TGCGCCAGCAGCTTTGGAGCGGGAAACACCGGGGAGCTGTTTTTT. This encodes CASSFGAGNTGELFF. The gene calls are TRBV5-1 and TRBJ2-2; 7 nucleotides agree with TRBD2. V shed 2 bases and J 2 bases; nucleotides not matched to a gene: 3. The length of the CDR3 is 15 residues. Germline values: CDR1 SGHRS, CDR2 YFSETQ.